These T cell receptor beta chains were read from a single sample in a study of OX40 agonist ivuxolimab in advanced cancers. Sequencing used immunoSEQ multiplex PCR; TCRdb keeps in-frame clones, though not all of them. Among about 47,000 clones listed, around 80% were seen once. Sequencing was performed on CD4+ or CD8+ T cells sorted from blood, taken in a trial of the OX40 agonist ivuxolimab. The origin of the receptors is an adult with an advanced solid tumor such as melanoma, head and neck, liver or kidney cancer. CDR3s leave out the opening cysteine and the closing phenylalanine or tryptophan.

v_call,j_call,cdr3_length,cdr3_aa
TRBV5-6,TRBJ1-1,14,ASSWSGSWEEDEAF
TRBV11-1,TRBJ1-6,16,ASSQDRRSSSYNSPLH
TRBV29-1,TRBJ2-1,11,SHLGLNYNEQF
TRBV6-5,TRBJ1-1,11,ASSGDMNTEAF
TRBV6-6,TRBJ1-2,11,ASSQQTNYGYT
TRBV6-5,TRBJ1-5,12,ASSEQGANQPQH
TRBV7-6,TRBJ2-7,14,ASSLDPGTGGGEQY
TRBV19,TRBJ1-2,13,ASSLRLGRGGDYT
TRBV12-5,TRBJ1-1,12,ASGLLLRGTEAF
TRBV4-3,TRBJ2-7,14,ASSRETGQVIYEQY
TRBV7-9,TRBJ2-1,13,ASSLAGLGSDEQF
TRBV4-3,TRBJ1-1,13,ASSQVLPGDTEAF
TRBV7-2,TRBJ1-1,10,ASSQTGGIAF
TRBV7-5,TRBJ1-2,12,ARSGRVRNYGYT
TRBV6-5,TRBJ2-2,12,ASSRDFNTGELF
TRBV5-6,TRBJ1-6,15,ASSLGQASSYNSPLH
TRBV18,TRBJ2-7,13,ASSRTTGYSYEQY
TRBV9,TRBJ1-1,11,ASSPFGETEAF
TRBV7-9,TRBJ2-3,12,ASSWGLGTDTQY
TRBV4-2,TRBJ2-3,16,ASSQVVGGTRRGDTQY
TRBV2,TRBJ2-4,12,ASSPGIAKNIQY
TRBV11-2,TRBJ1-1,12,ASSLRDYITEAF
TRBV7-2,TRBJ1-5,12,ASSLSQDNQPQH
TRBV4-2,TRBJ2-5,14,ASSQGTSGNQETQY
TRBV11-2,TRBJ2-1,14,ASSHTQAGAYDEQF
TRBV7-9,TRBJ1-1,11,ASSFDRGDPPF
TRBV5-1,TRBJ2-3,13,ASSLASGSADTQY
TRBV5-6,TRBJ2-4,13,ASSLAPGQSHIQY
TRBV10-3,TRBJ2-2,11,AIRSSGTGELF
TRBV7-9,TRBJ1-4,14,ASSPWDSATNEKLF
TRBV19,TRBJ2-7,9,ATSRYHEQY
TRBV6-5,TRBJ2-3,13,ASTPSTSGSTPQY
TRBV4-3,TRBJ1-3,13,ASSQDREVGNTIY
TRBV12-5,TRBJ2-7,13,ASGNLRQGHYEQY
TRBV5-3,TRBJ2-2,20,ARSLYTYRDKAWGILAGELF
TRBV7-9,TRBJ2-1,14,ASGLAERGAPGEQF
TRBV27,TRBJ1-2,14,ASSLSTVRGGGGYT
TRBV18,TRBJ1-2,12,ASSPGQGPYGYT
TRBV7-9,TRBJ1-1,12,ASSWKRRDTEAF
TRBV10-1,TRBJ2-7,14,ASSGLGLAENYEQY
TRBV29-1,TRBJ1-5,11,SVVDSTNQPQH
TRBV7-9,TRBJ2-7,13,ASSPGLAGVYEQY
TRBV4-2,TRBJ1-1,12,ASSQGEVNTEAF
TRBV7-2,TRBJ1-3,11,ASSRGRGNTIY
TRBV6-6,TRBJ1-6,13,ASSYSTRFDSPLH
TRBV19,TRBJ1-6,12,ASSIGDRASPLH
TRBV6-4,TRBJ1-2,11,ASSDTGGNGYT
TRBV30,TRBJ1-2,11,ACLAGTNYGYT
TRBV9,TRBJ2-3,9,ASSVGDTQY
TRBV7-4,TRBJ1-1,8,ASPDGEAF
TRBV4-1,TRBJ2-3,12,ASSGTGFTDTQY
TRBV4-3,TRBJ1-1,13,ASSLRQGLNTEAF
TRBV5-1,TRBJ1-2,13,ASSQDRRTDYGYT
TRBV7-2,TRBJ2-7,12,ASSSGLAFAEQY
TRBV6-4,TRBJ1-1,10,ASRGRNTEAF